The 8 T cell receptor beta chains below were found in one sample sequenced in a study of a mutant IDH1 vaccine in newly diagnosed glioma. Here immunoSEQ multiplex PCR was the method, and the copy in TCRdb shows in-frame clones only, minus some. The data show about 50,000 clones, 70% to 90% seen once. Time point here: baseline, week 1 (first vaccination visit). The sample's treatment: pre-vaccination baseline after standard-of-care therapy. Sequenced material: PBMCs, taken from a glioma patient treated with radiotherapy, temozolomide or both. Source of these receptors: a middle-aged man with glioma.

The genes are TRBV4-2 and TRBJ2-1; the D is unclear. Per the germline V gene, CDR1 is LGHNA and CDR2 is YNFKEQ. The CDR3 is 15 residues long. Trimming took 1 base from V and 6 from J, leaving 13 bases between them. In DNA, the CDR3 is TGTGCCAGCAGCCAAGGATCCAGGTTATCCAATGAGCAGTTCTTC. Translation gives CASSQGSRLSNEQFF.

The CDR3 sequence is CACSRDRLYNEQFF. DNA for the CDR3: TGTGCCTGCTCCCGGGACAGACTCTACAATGAGCAGTTCTTC. The rearrangement links TRBV19 to TRBJ2-1; 7 bases align to TRBD1. The J segment lost 3 bases and the V segment lost 11 bases, leaving 10 bases of the junction unmatched. Germline V gene lookup returns CDR1 LNHDA and CDR2 SQIVND (reference sequence). CDR3 length: 14 residues.

The rearrangement joins TRBV6-5 to TRBJ2-3; 9 nucleotides match TRBD1. V shed 5 bases and J 11 bases; nucleotides not matched to a gene: 2. Looked up from germline, CDR1 is MNHEY and CDR2 is SVGAGI. CDR3 size: 11 residues. In DNA form, the CDR3 reads TGTGCCAGCAGTACAGGGGGCGGGCAGTATTTT. This codes for CASSTGGGQYF.

Written as DNA, the CDR3 is TGTGCCAGCAGTCCTGACTATGGCTACACCTTC. Its protein product is CASSPDYGYTF. This chain uses TRBV28 with TRBJ1-2; D unresolved. The CDR3 runs to 11 residues. The V gene lost 5 bases and the J gene lost 3 bases, with 4 bases spanning the gap. Germline CDR1 is MDHEN and CDR2 is SYDVKM.

The V gene is TRBV29-1, the J gene TRBJ2-5; unclear D gene. This CDR3 has 12 amino acids. The ends were cut back, 6 bases at V and 5 bases at J, with 13 bases in the middle. CDR1 is SQVTM and CDR2 is ANQGSEA in the germline V gene. The DNA of the CDR3 is TGCAGCGTCGCTATGGGTGGGGAGACCCAGTACTTC. It yields the protein CSVAMGGETQYF.

The CDR3 sequence is CASGKAPNTGELFF. CDR3 bases: TGTGCTAGTGGGAAGGCACCGAACACCGGGGAGCTGTTTTTT. The chain links TRBV12-5 to TRBJ2-2; D unresolved. The CDR3 spans 14 residues. Looked up from germline, CDR1 is LGHNT and CDR2 is FRNRAP. Trimming left V 6 bases short and J 0 bases short, with 8 bases between. The full variable domain, its missing parts supplied by reference TRBV12-5 and TRBJ2-2, is DARVTQTPRHKVTEMGQEVTMRCQPILGHNTVFWYRQTMMQGLELLAYFRNRAPLDDSGMPKDRFSAEMPDATLATLKIQPSEPRDSAVYFCASGKAPNTGELFFGEGSRLTVL.

The V call is TRBV21-1, the J call TRBJ2-2; TRBD1, the D gene given by the table, was not confirmed from the DNA. TRBV21-1 is shown as a pseudogene. This CDR3 contains 16 residues. The CDR3: CASRKGAGDNTGELFF. The CDR3 nucleotides are TGTGCCAGCAGAAAGGGGGCGGGCGACAACACCGGGGAGCTGTTTTTT.

This clone was recorded a few times. The genes are TRBV19 and TRBJ1-1; D gene unclear. CDR1 is LNHDA and CDR2 is SQIVND in the germline V gene (reference sequence). The CDR3 has 17 residues. Trimming left V 2 bases short and J 3 bases short, with 19 bases between. This CDR3 is CASSIYSPIRGYTEAFF. CDR3 sequence (DNA): TGTGCCAGTAGTATATATTCTCCAATTCGAGGGTACACTGAAGCTTTCTTT.